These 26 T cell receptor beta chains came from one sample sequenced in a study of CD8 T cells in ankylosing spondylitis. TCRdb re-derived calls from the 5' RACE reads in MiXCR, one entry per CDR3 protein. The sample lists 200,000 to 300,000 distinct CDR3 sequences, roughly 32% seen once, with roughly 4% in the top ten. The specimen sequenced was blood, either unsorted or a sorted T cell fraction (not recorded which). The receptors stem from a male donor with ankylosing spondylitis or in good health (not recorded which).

The CDR3 DNA reads TGTGCCAGCAGTCCCTCTAAGCGGGGGGGATATCAAGAGACCCAGTACTTC. This gives the protein CASSPSKRGGYQETQYF. The chain is built from TRBV28 and TRBJ2-5, with 10 bases aligning to TRBD2. Germline CDR1 reads MDHEN; CDR2 reads SYDVKM. The CDR3 is 17 residues long. The ends lost 5 bases at V and 2 bases at J; junction bases unmatched: 11.

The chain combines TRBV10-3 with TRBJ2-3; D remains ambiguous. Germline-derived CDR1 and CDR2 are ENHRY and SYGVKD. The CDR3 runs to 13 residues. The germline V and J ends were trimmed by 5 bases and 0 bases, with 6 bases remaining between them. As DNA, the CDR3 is TGTGCCATCAGTCCGGACAGCACAGATACGCAGTATTTT. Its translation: CAISPDSTDTQYF.

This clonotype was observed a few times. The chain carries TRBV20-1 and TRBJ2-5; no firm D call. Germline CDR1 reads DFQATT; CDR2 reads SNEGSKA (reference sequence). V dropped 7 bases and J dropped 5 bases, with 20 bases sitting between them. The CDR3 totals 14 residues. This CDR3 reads CSGESDPEGETQYF. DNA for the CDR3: TGCAGTGGCGAGTCCGACCCCGAAGGGGAGACCCAGTACTTC.

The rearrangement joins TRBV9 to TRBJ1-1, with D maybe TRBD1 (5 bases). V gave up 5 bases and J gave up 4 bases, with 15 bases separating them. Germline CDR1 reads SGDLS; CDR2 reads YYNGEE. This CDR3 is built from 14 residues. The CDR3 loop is CASSGAGSTTEAFF. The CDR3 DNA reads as TGTGCCAGCAGTGGAGCAGGGTCGACCACTGAAGCTTTCTTT.

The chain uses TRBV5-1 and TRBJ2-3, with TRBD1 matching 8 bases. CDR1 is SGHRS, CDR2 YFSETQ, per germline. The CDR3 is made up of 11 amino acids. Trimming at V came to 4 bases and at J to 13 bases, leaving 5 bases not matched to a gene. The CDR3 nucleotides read TGCGCCAGCAGCACGGACAGGGCTAAGTATTTT. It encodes CASSTDRAKYF.

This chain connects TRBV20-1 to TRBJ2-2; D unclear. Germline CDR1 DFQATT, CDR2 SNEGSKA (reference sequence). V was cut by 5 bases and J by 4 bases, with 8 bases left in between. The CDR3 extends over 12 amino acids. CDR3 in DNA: TGCAGTGCTTTTCAGACCACCGGGGAGCTGTTTTTT. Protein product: CSAFQTTGELFF.

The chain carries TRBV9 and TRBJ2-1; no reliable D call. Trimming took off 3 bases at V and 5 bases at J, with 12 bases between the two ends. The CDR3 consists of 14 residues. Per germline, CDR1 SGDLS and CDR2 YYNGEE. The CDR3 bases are TGTGCCAGCAGCGCGAAAGACTGGGACAATGAGCAGTTCTTC. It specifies CASSAKDWDNEQFF.

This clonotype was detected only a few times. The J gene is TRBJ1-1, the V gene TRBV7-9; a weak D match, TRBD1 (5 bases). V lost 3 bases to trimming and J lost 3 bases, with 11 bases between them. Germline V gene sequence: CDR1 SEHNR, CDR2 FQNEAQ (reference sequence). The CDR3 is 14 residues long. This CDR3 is CASSLLQGDTEAFF. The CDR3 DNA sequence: TGTGCCAGCAGCTTGCTGCAGGGCGACACTGAAGCTTTCTTT.

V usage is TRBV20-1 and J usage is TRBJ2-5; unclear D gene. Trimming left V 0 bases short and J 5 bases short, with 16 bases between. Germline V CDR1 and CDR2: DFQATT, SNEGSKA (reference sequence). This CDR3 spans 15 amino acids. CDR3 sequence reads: CSARDWAVLGETQYF. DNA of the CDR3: TGCAGTGCTAGAGATTGGGCAGTCCTTGGCGAGACCCAGTACTTC.

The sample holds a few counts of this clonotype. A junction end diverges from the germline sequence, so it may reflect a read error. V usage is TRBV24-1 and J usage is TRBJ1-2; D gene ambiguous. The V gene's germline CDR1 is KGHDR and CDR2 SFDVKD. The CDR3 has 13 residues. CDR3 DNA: TGTGCCACCAGTGATCTAGCCAACTATGGCTACATCTTC. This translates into CATSDLANYGYIF.

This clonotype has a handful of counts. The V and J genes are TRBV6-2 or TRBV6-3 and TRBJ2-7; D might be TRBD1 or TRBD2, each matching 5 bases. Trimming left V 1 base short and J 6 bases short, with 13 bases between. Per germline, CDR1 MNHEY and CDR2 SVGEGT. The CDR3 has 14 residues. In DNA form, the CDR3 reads TGTGCCAGCAGTTACTTGGGACCGGGCGGCGAGCAGTACTTC. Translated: CASSYLGPGGEQYF.

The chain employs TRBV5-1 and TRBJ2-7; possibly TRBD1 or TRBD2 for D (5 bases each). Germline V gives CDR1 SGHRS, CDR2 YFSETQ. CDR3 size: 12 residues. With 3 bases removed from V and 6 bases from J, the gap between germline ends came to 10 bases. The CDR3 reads CASSSGAPEQYF. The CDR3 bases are TGCGCCAGCAGCTCCGGGGCGCCCGAGCAGTACTTC.

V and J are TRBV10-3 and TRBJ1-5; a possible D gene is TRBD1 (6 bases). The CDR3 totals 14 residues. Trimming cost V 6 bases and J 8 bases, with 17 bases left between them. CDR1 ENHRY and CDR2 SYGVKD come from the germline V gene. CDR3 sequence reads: CAISPGEALKPQHF. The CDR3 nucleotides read TGTGCCATCAGCCCAGGGGAGGCCCTGAAGCCCCAGCATTTT.

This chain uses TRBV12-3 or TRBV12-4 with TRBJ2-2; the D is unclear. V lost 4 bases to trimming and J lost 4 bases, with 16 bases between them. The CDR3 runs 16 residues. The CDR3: CASSYVPQTATGELFF. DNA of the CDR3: TGTGCCAGCAGTTATGTACCCCAGACCGCCACCGGGGAGCTGTTTTTT.

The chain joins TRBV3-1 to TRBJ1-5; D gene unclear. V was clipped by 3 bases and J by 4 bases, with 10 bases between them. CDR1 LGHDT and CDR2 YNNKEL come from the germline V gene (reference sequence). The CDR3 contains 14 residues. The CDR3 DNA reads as TGTGCCAGCAGCCATCGAGCGTCTAATCAGCCCCAGCATTTT. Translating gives CASSHRASNQPQHF.

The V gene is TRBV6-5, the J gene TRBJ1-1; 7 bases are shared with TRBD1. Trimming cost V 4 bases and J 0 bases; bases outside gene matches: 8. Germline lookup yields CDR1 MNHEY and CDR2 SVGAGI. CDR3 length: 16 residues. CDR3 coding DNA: TGTGCCAGCAGTTTGGAACTGGGACAGTTGAACACTGAAGCTTTCTTT. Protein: CASSLELGQLNTEAFF.

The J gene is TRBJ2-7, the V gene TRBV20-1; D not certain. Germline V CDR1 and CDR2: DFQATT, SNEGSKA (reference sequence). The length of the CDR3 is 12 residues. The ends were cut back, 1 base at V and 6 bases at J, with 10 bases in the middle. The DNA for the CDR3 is TGCAGTGCTAGAGGTGCGGTTTCCGAGCAGTACTTC. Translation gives CSARGAVSEQYF.

The CDR3: CASSPLMNTDTQYF. Written as DNA, the CDR3 is TGTGCCAGCAGTCCGCTAATGAACACAGATACGCAGTATTTT. The gene calls are TRBV12-3 or TRBV12-4 and TRBJ2-3; no reliable D call. The CDR3 extends over 14 amino acids. The V end was cut by 5 bases, the J end by 2 bases, with 11 bases between.

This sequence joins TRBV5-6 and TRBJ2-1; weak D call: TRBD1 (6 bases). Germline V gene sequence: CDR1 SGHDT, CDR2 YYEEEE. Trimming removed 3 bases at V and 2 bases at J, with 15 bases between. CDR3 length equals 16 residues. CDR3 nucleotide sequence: TGTGCCAGCAGCTGGTCCGGGACACCAACCTACAATGAGCAGTTCTTC. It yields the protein CASSWSGTPTYNEQFF.

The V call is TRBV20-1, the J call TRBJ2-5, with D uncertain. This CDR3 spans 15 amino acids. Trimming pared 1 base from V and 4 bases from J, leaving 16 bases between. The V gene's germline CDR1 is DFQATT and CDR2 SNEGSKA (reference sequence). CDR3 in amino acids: CSARGTAHGPETQYF. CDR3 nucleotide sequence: TGCAGTGCTAGAGGAACTGCCCATGGGCCAGAGACCCAGTACTTC.

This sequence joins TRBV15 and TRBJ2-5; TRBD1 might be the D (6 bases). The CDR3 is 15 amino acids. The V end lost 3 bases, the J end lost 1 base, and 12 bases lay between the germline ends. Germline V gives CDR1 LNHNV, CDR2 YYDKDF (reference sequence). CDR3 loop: CATSSAEDSQETQYF. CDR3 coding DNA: TGTGCCACCAGCAGTGCCGAGGACAGCCAAGAGACCCAGTACTTC.

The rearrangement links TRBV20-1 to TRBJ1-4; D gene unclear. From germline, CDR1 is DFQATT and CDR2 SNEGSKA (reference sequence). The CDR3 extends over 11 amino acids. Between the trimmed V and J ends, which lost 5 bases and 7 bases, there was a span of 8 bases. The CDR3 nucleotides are TGCAGTGCTCCAGTCCGTGAAAAACTGTTTTTT. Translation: CSAPVREKLFF.

CDR3 amino acids: CASSLADPSYNEQFF. DNA for the CDR3: TGTGCCAGCAGCTTGGCAGACCCATCCTACAATGAGCAGTTCTTC. V gene TRBV5-4 combines with J gene TRBJ2-1; D is ambiguous. V lost 0 bases and J 1 base, leaving 8 bases between the germline ends. The CDR3 is 15 residues long. Per germline, CDR1 SGHNT and CDR2 YYREEE (reference sequence).

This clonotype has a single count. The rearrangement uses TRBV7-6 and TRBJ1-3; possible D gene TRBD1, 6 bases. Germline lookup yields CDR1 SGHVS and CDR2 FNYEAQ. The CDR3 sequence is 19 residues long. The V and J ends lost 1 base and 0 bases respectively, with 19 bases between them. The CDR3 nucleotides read TGTGCCAGCAGCTTAGTTGGGGTCCAAGACAGGACCTCTGGAAACACCATATATTTT. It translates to CASSLVGVQDRTSGNTIYF. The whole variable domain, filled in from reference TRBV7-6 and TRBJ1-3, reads GAGVSQSPRYKVTKRGQDVALRCDPISGHVSLYWYRQALGQGPEFLTYFNYEAQQDKSGLPNDRFSAERPEGSISTLTIQRTEQRDSAMYRCASSLVGVQDRTSGNTIYFGEGSWLTVV.

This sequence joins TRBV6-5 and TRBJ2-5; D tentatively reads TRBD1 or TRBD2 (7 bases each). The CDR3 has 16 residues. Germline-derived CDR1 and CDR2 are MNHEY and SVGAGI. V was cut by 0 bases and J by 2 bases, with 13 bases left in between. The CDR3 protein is CASSYSRQGGQETQYF. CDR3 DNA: TGTGCCAGCAGTTACTCCAGGCAGGGGGGGCAAGAGACCCAGTACTTC.

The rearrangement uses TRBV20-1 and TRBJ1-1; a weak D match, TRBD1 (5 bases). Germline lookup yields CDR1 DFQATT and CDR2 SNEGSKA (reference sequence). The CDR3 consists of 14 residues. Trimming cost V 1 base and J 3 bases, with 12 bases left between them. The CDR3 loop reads CSARGGGGYTEAFF. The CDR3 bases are TGCAGTGCTAGAGGCGGCGGGGGATACACTGAAGCTTTCTTT.